Below are 9 T cell receptor beta chains sequenced from a single sample in a study of lymphopenia after photon versus proton radiotherapy. This table comes from immunoSEQ multiplex PCR, and its TCRdb copy is limited to in-frame clones, with some not included. The sample shows some 26,000 clones, roughly four fifths of them seen only once. The starting material was peripheral blood, obtained from a patient treated with photon-based radiotherapy. Receptors originate from a woman in her forties or fifties with pancreatic cancer.

The chain combines TRBV6-5 with TRBJ2-7, with D tentatively TRBD2 (5 bases). The V gene lost 8 bases and the J gene lost 0 bases, with 17 bases spanning the gap. Germline CDR1 reads MNHEY; CDR2 reads SVGAGI. The CDR3 totals 15 residues. As DNA, the CDR3 is TGTGCCAGCGGCGACGGACTCCGGGACTCCTACGAGCAGTACTTC. Protein product: CASGDGLRDSYEQYF.

V is TRBV9 and J is TRBJ2-5, with D hard to call. Trimming took 6 bases from V and 5 from J, leaving 20 bases between them. The germline gives CDR1 SGDLS, CDR2 YYNGEE. CDR3 length: 15 residues. The CDR3, as DNA: TGTGCCAGCACCCGTACCCCAGGATTAGACGAGACCCAGTACTTC. Its protein is CASTRTPGLDETQYF.

The chain recombines TRBV2 with TRBJ2-7, with D uncertain. CDR1 and CDR2 (germline): SNHLY, FYNNEI. Trimming pared 4 bases from V and 2 bases from J, leaving 12 bases between. The CDR3 runs to 14 residues. CDR3 bases: TGTGCCAGCAGTGGGAGAACGATCACCTACGAGCAGTACTTC. This encodes CASSGRTITYEQYF.

The chain links TRBV19 to TRBJ1-4; TRBD1 aligns across 8 bases. V lost 7 bases to trimming and J lost 4 bases; unmatched junction nucleotides: 8. The CDR3 length is 15 residues. Germline V gene data show CDR1 as LNHDA and CDR2 as SQIVND (reference sequence). The CDR3 loop is CASNFPGQDNEKLFF. CDR3 bases: TGTGCCAGTAACTTTCCGGGACAGGATAATGAAAAACTGTTTTTT.

The rearrangement uses TRBV30 and TRBJ2-3, with TRBD2 matching over 10 bases. This CDR3 is 15 amino acids long. The germline V gene has CDR1 GTSNPN and CDR2 SVGIG (reference sequence). Germline trimming cut 4 bases from V and 2 bases from J; bases unmatched to any gene: 6. The CDR3 sequence is CAWKSSGRYTDTQYF. Written as DNA, the CDR3 is TGTGCCTGGAAGTCTAGCGGGAGATACACAGATACGCAGTATTTT.

The V gene is TRBV5-4, the J gene TRBJ2-5; D might be TRBD1 (6 bases). This CDR3 comprises 19 residues. Deletions cut 1 base from V and 7 bases from J, with 29 bases between. Germline-derived CDR1 and CDR2 are SGHNT and YYREEE (reference sequence). The CDR3 here is CASSLLPGSVQGLEGTQYF. The CDR3 region has the DNA TGTGCCAGCAGCTTGCTTCCGGGGTCGGTACAGGGCCTCGAGGGGACCCAGTACTTC.

The chain has TRBV11-2 and TRBJ2-1; maybe TRBD1 (5 bases). Trimming cost V 2 bases and J 6 bases, with 14 bases left between them. From germline, CDR1 is SGHAT and CDR2 FQNNGV. The CDR3 covers 15 residues. The CDR3 coding sequence is TGTGCCAGCAGCTTAAGTAGGGGAACTTTCAATGAGCAGTTCTTC. It is translated as CASSLSRGTFNEQFF. Full variable domain (outside the CDR3, taken from reference TRBV11-2 and TRBJ2-1): EAGVAQSPRYKIIEKRQSVAFWCNPISGHATLYWYQQILGQGPKLLIQFQNNGVVDDSQLPKDRFSAERLKGVDSTLKIQPAKLEDSAVYLCASSLSRGTFNEQFFGPGTRLTVL.

As regards this clone: At the DNA level, this CDR3 is encoded by other sequences in the same sample as well. The J gene is TRBJ1-2, the V gene TRBV7-2, with D unresolved. V lost 2 bases to trimming and J lost 0 bases, with 4 bases between them. Germline CDR1 is SGHTA and CDR2 is FQGNSA. This CDR3 spans 13 amino acids. The CDR3: CASSLQTNYGYTF. CDR3 DNA: TGTGCCAGCAGCTTACAAACTAACTATGGCTACACCTTC.

This sequence joins TRBV29-1 and TRBJ1-2, with 9 nucleotides matching TRBD1. CDR1 SQVTM and CDR2 ANQGSEA come from the germline V gene. The CDR3 contains 12 residues. J gave up 6 bases and V 5 bases, and 4 bases lay outside the gene matches. The CDR3 reads CSVWGTGHGYTF. CDR3 nucleotides: TGCAGCGTTTGGGGGACAGGGCATGGCTACACCTTC.